This TCR beta chain was retrieved from a study of blood T cell repertoires in COVID-19. Study-level background: Italy, Spain and the United States were the sources of the convalescent and acute COVID-19 samples.

Germline V lookup: CDR1 SGHTA, CDR2 FQGNSA. Between the trimmed V and J ends, which lost 1 base and 1 base, there was a span of 6 bases. The CDR3 covers 14 residues. The protocol was immunoSEQ multiplex PCR, while the TCRdb copy is restricted to in-frame clones and leaves out a portion. Of 150,000 or so clones in the sample, around nine tenths are singletons; the top ten hold under 3%. The chain employs TRBV7-2 and TRBJ2-3, with a weak D call TRBD1 (6 bases). Sequences were obtained from peripheral blood. The receptor comes from a human donor in a cohort sampled during active COVID-19. The CDR3 DNA reads TGTGCCAGCAGCTTAGGGACAGGCACAGATACGCAGTATTTT. It translates to CASSLGTGTDTQYF.